One T cell receptor beta chain is described in this entry. J gave up 2 bases and V 4 bases, and 6 bases lay outside the gene matches. The germline CDR1 and CDR2 sequences are SGHDN and FVKESK. The length of the CDR3 is 15 residues. A sort by CD45RO/CCR7/CD25/CD127/CD95/CD27 yielded CD4+ naive, central memory, regulatory and stem cell-like memory cells. Isolated RNA was reverse transcribed in full, so expressed TCRB transcripts were sequenced. This table comes from immunoSEQ multiplex PCR, and its TCRdb copy is limited to in-frame clones, with some not included. The table lists a few hundred thousand clones, about 14% of them singletons. This record comes from a study of beta chain features in type 1 diabetes. Study-wide background: There were around 110 million sorted cells examined across all samples.

The chain employs TRBV14 and TRBJ2-3, with 7 bases that match TRBD2. Sequenced: naive CD4+ T cells from blood. This sequence originates from a woman in her late teens or twenties in good health. Here the CDR3 reads CASSRRTSVTDTQYF. For the CDR3, the DNA is TGTGCCAGCAGCCGCCGGACTAGTGTCACAGATACGCAGTATTTT.